This T cell receptor (beta chain) was sequenced during a study of OX40 agonist ivuxolimab in advanced cancers. About the research overall: Clinicians treated patients with ivuxolimab, an agonistic anti-OX40 (CD134) antibody. Partial responses, seen in three patients, involved one hepatocellular carcinoma and two cutaneous melanomas.

The CDR3 sequence is 15 residues long. Germline lookup yields CDR1 LGHNA and CDR2 YSLEER. The V gene lost 3 bases and the J gene lost 2 bases, with 13 bases spanning the gap. Sequenced by immunoSEQ multiplex PCR; TCRdb stores in-frame clones only, minus some. The table lists 70,000 to 95,000 clones, approximately 94% of them singletons. Individuals having autoimmune disease history or systemic immunosuppression were not enrolled. Study findings and constraints: At 0.1 to 3.0 mg/kg, CD4+ and CD8+ blood T cells expanded clonally by week 6.

A note on this clone: The antigen is not known.

The rearrangement links TRBV4-3 to TRBJ1-2; no clear D gene. This sample comprised CD4+ or CD8+ T cells sorted from blood, obtained in a trial of the OX40 agonist ivuxolimab. This TCR was recovered from an adult with an advanced solid tumor such as melanoma, head and neck, liver or kidney cancer. The CDR3 sequence: CASSQVKLSNYGYTF. CDR3 coding DNA: TGCGCCAGCAGCCAGGTGAAACTATCGAACTATGGCTACACCTTC.